One sample yielded the 20 T cell receptor beta chains listed below, sequenced in a study of shared clonotypes between healthy human individuals. The assay was immunoSEQ multiplex PCR, and TCRdb's table has in-frame clones only and misses some. The sample holds 950,000 to 1,200,000 clones, roughly 80% seen once. The sequenced material came from memory CD4+ T cells from PBMCs. Subset of the sample: CD45RA-negative fraction. These receptors came from a man between 18 and 35 years old in good health. Some clones in this sample may be carry-over from other donors' samples.

The V gene is TRBV4-2, the J gene TRBJ1-4, with D hard to call. The V gene's germline CDR1 is LGHNA and CDR2 YNFKEQ. The ends were cut back, 2 bases at V and 0 bases at J, with 10 bases in the middle. The CDR3 runs to 16 residues. The CDR3 sequence: CASSQSRAATNEKLFF. CDR3 coding DNA: TGTGCCAGCAGCCAATCCCGAGCAGCAACTAATGAAAAACTGTTTTTT.

V and J are TRBV9 and TRBJ2-2; D is unresolved. The germline CDR1 and CDR2 sequences are SGDLS and YYNGEE. Trimming removed 4 bases at V and 0 bases at J, with 10 bases between. The CDR3 runs to 15 residues. The CDR3 sequence is CASSPASSNTGELFF. The DNA of the CDR3 is TGTGCCAGCAGCCCCGCCAGTTCGAACACCGGGGAGCTGTTTTTT.

The CDR3 region has the DNA TGTGCCAGCTCACCACTGTTCACTAGCGGGACCTACGAGCAGTACTTC. Residues: CASSPLFTSGTYEQYF. The chain has TRBV18 and TRBJ2-7; TRBD2 matches 10 bases. CDR1 and CDR2 (germline): KGHSH, LQKENI. After removal of 1 base from V and 2 bases from J, the junction contained 5 bases not matched to a gene. CDR3 size: 16 residues.

The chain links TRBV27 to TRBJ1-5, with D possibly matching TRBD1 (5 bases). The CDR3 is 16 amino acids. Germline V gene lookup returns CDR1 MNHEY and CDR2 SMNVEV (reference sequence). V lost 2 bases, J lost 5 bases, and 16 bases lay in between. The CDR3 sequence: CASSLGGARTDQPQHF. The CDR3 region has the DNA TGTGCCAGCAGTTTAGGGGGAGCCCGAACAGATCAGCCCCAGCATTTT.

This clone has only a few counts. The chain has TRBV5-1 and TRBJ2-1, with D possibly TRBD1 on 5 matching bases. The CDR3 covers 14 residues. With 1 base removed from V and 3 bases from J, the gap between germline ends came to 8 bases. CDR1 and CDR2 from the germline V gene are SGHRS and YFSETQ. CDR3 protein: CASSLSGNYNEQFF. CDR3 coding DNA: TGCGCCAGCAGCTTGTCAGGGAACTACAATGAGCAGTTCTTC.

The chain joins TRBV30 to TRBJ1-1, with 9 positions matching TRBD1. From germline, CDR1 is GTSNPN and CDR2 SVGIG (reference sequence). There are 12 residues in the CDR3. V lost 5 bases to trimming and J lost 10 bases; unmatched junction nucleotides: 8. The CDR3 is CAWDYRGRLAFF. The CDR3 DNA reads TGTGCCTGGGATTACAGGGGGCGGTTAGCTTTCTTT.

The chain employs TRBV6-6 and TRBJ1-2, with D uncertain. The CDR3 has 15 amino acids. The V and J ends lost 5 bases and 7 bases respectively, with 20 bases between them. CDR1 and CDR2 from the germline V gene are MNHNY and SVGAGI (reference sequence). The CDR3 DNA is TGTGCCAGCAGTAAATCCGACCCGACCGGACGTGGCTACACCTTC. Translating it yields CASSKSDPTGRGYTF.

The chain carries TRBV7-9 and TRBJ1-2, with D perhaps TRBD1 (5 bases). Germline V gives CDR1 SEHNR, CDR2 FQNEAQ (reference sequence). The V end lost 4 bases, the J end lost 0 bases, and 15 bases lay between the germline ends. The CDR3 spans 16 residues. The CDR3 loop reads CASSWGTAPSNYGYTF. The CDR3, as DNA: TGTGCCAGCAGCTGGGGGACGGCCCCTTCTAACTATGGCTACACCTTC.

This clone showed up many times. This chain links TRBV7-3 with TRBJ2-1, with 13 bases fitting TRBD2. Unmatched junction bases numbered 16, after V lost 5 bases and J lost 3 bases. The CDR3 spans 20 residues. Germline-derived CDR1 and CDR2 are SGHTA and FQGTGA. The CDR3 sequence is CASSRAGTSGVGTYYNEQFF. The CDR3, as DNA: TGTGCCAGCAGCCGAGCCGGGACTAGCGGGGTGGGGACCTACTACAATGAGCAGTTCTTC.

V is TRBV7-2 and J is TRBJ2-1, with D possibly TRBD2 on 6 matching bases. CDR1 is SGHTA, CDR2 FQGNSA, per germline. There are 17 residues in the CDR3. Trimming cost V 1 base and J 5 bases, with 18 bases left between them. The DNA of the CDR3 is TGTGCCAGCAGCTTAGGTCTTGGGTATTCGGGGGACAATGAGCAGTTCTTC. Residues: CASSLGLGYSGDNEQFF.

As concerns this clone: A much larger clone differs by one base, so this may be a read error. The rearrangement uses TRBV4-3 and TRBJ2-6; D unclear. The CDR3 extends over 16 amino acids. Germline V gene lookup returns CDR1 LGHNA and CDR2 YSLEER. CDR3 DNA sequence: TGCGTCAGCAGCCAAGAAGTCGGCTCTGGGGCCAACGTCCTGACTTTC. Amino acid sequence: CVSSQEVGSGANVLTF.

This chain uses TRBV5-1 with TRBJ2-1; D remains ambiguous. The V gene lost 2 bases and the J gene lost 2 bases, with 5 bases spanning the gap. The CDR3 is 13 amino acids. Germline CDR1 and CDR2: SGHRS and YFSETQ. The CDR3 DNA sequence: TGCGCCAGCAGCTTTAACCCCTACAATGAGCAGTTCTTC. This encodes CASSFNPYNEQFF.

Note on this clone: Other DNA sequences from this sample encode an identical CDR3 as well. The chain couples TRBV29-1 to TRBJ1-4, with 8 bases lining up with TRBD1. The germline gives CDR1 SQVTM, CDR2 ANQGSEA. J was trimmed by 3 bases and V by 6 bases; bases with no gene match: 3. The CDR3 extends over 13 amino acids. In nucleotides, the CDR3 is TGCAGCGTCGGACAGGGTCCTAATGAAAAACTGTTTTTT. It specifies CSVGQGPNEKLFF.

This chain links TRBV11-3 with TRBJ2-3, with D tentatively TRBD2 (6 bases). The germline CDR1 and CDR2 sequences are SGHNT and YENEEA. V gave up 5 bases and J gave up 4 bases, with 22 bases separating them. The CDR3 sequence is 17 residues long. The CDR3 region has the DNA TGTGCCAGCAGCCCAAGCTCGCGGGAAGGATGGGCAGATACGCAGTATTTT. Translation gives CASSPSSREGWADTQYF. Complete variable domain (other parts from reference TRBV11-3 and TRBJ2-3): EAGVVQSPRYKIIEKKQPVAFWCNPISGHNTLYWYLQNLGQGPELLIRYENEEAVDDSQLPKDRFSAERLKGVDSTLKIQPAELGDSAVYLCASSPSSREGWADTQYFGPGTRLTVL.

This clone was seen just once. This rearrangement joins TRBV9 to TRBJ2-5; 9 bases align to TRBD2. CDR3 length: 16 residues. Trimming cost V 2 bases and J 5 bases; bases outside gene matches: 10. CDR1 is SGDLS and CDR2 is YYNGEE in the germline V gene. CDR3 in DNA: TGTGCCAGCAGCGTTAGCGGGAGTGGGGGGGTGGAGACCCAGTACTTC. Residues: CASSVSGSGGVETQYF.

In the case of this clone: Other DNA sequences in the sample encode the same CDR3. The V call is TRBV19, the J call TRBJ2-7; D remains ambiguous. Trimming pared 6 bases from V and 0 bases from J, leaving 6 bases between. Per the germline V gene, CDR1 is LNHDA and CDR2 is SQIVND (reference sequence). The CDR3 length is 12 residues. The CDR3 DNA reads as TGTGCCAGTAGCGGGCGCTCCTACGAGCAGTACTTC. The encoded protein is CASSGRSYEQYF.

The chain employs TRBV9 and TRBJ2-7; TRBD2 matches at 14 bases. The CDR3 covers 15 residues. Germline loops: CDR1 SGDLS, CDR2 YYNGEE. Trimming cost V 3 bases and J 5 bases; bases outside gene matches: 4. The CDR3 DNA follows: TGTGCCAGCAGCGCGGGGACTAGCGGGAGTAACGAGCAGTACTTC. This gives the protein CASSAGTSGSNEQYF.

The rearrangement joins TRBV2 to TRBJ2-1, with TRBD1 matching over 7 bases. The V segment lost 5 bases and the J segment 6 bases; nucleotides outside the gene matches: 7. CDR1 SNHLY and CDR2 FYNNEI come from the germline V gene. The CDR3 length is 14 residues. CDR3 in DNA: TGTGCCAGCAGTTCGCGGACAGGCGGCAATGAGCAGTTCTTC. It specifies CASSSRTGGNEQFF.

The chain joins TRBV28 to TRBJ2-1; the D gene is possibly TRBD2 (6 bases). CDR1 is MDHEN and CDR2 is SYDVKM in the germline V gene. V lost 3 bases to trimming and J lost 0 bases, with 9 bases between them. The CDR3 runs to 15 residues. The CDR3 spells CASSFGGRSYNEQFF. CDR3 sequence (DNA): TGTGCCAGCAGTTTCGGGGGACGCTCCTACAATGAGCAGTTCTTC.

This clone occurred once. The chain couples TRBV7-2 to TRBJ1-1; D gene ambiguous. CDR1 and CDR2 (germline): SGHTA, FQGNSA. Trimming stripped 0 bases from V and 0 bases from J, with 8 bases between. The CDR3 is 15 residues long. The CDR3, as DNA: TGTGCCAGCAGCTTAGCGTGGGCAGTGAACACTGAAGCTTTCTTT. The encoded protein is CASSLAWAVNTEAFF. The variable domain in full, completed from reference TRBV7-2 and TRBJ1-1, reads GAGVSQSPSNKVTEKGKDVELRCDPISGHTALYWYRQSLGQGLEFLIYFQGNSAPDKSGLPSDRFSAERTGGSVSTLTIQRTQQEDSAVYLCASSLAWAVNTEAFFGQGTRLTVV.